The 26 T cell receptor beta chains listed next were all sequenced from one sample in a study of blood T cell repertoires in COVID-19. Generated by immunoSEQ multiplex PCR, the TCRdb table keeps only in-frame clones and is missing some. Of 300,000 to 400,000 clones listed, 65% to 90% are singletons. Sequencing was done on a sample of peripheral blood. The source is an older woman with COVID-19, enrolled during active disease.

This clone has only a few counts. This sequence joins TRBV2 and TRBJ2-2; the D gene is possibly TRBD1 (6 bases). Germline V gives CDR1 SNHLY, CDR2 FYNNEI. CDR3 length: 16 amino acids. Between the trimmed V and J ends, which lost 7 bases and 4 bases, there was a span of 19 bases. The CDR3 reads CASTLTGTPGTGELFF. In DNA, the CDR3 is TGTGCCAGCACCCTCACAGGGACGCCGGGCACCGGGGAGCTGTTTTTT.

The CDR3 spells CASSPRYGGSSYEQYF. The CDR3 DNA reads as TGTGCCAGCAGCCCCCGTTATGGAGGGAGCTCCTACGAGCAGTACTTC. This chain uses TRBV6-2 or TRBV6-3 with TRBJ2-7; maybe TRBD2 (6 bases). Germline V gene lookup returns CDR1 MNHEY and CDR2 SVGEGT. V lost 6 bases and J lost 0, with 18 bases in between. CDR3 size: 16 residues.

The J gene is TRBJ2-2, the V gene TRBV25-1, with 8 bases identical to TRBD1. The CDR3 covers 15 residues. The V gene's germline CDR1 is MGHDK and CDR2 SYGVNS. The J segment lost 6 bases and the V segment lost 3 bases, leaving 6 bases of the junction unmatched. CDR3 nucleotide sequence: TGTGCCAGCAGTGACCCGGACAGGGATCCCGGGGAGCTGTTTTTT. Its translation is CASSDPDRDPGELFF.

This sequence joins TRBV9 and TRBJ2-7; possibly TRBD1 for D (6 bases). V was cut by 4 bases and J by 7 bases, with 18 bases left in between. From germline, CDR1 is SGDLS and CDR2 YYNGEE. The CDR3 contains 14 residues. The CDR3 protein is CASSPLDRDYEQYF. CDR3 sequence (DNA): TGTGCCAGCAGCCCCCTGGACAGAGATTATGAGCAGTACTTC.

This clone has just one count. CDR3 nucleotides: TGCGCCAGCAGCTTCTTAGCGGGGGGTGGCACAGATACGCAGTATTTT. Protein product: CASSFLAGGGTDTQYF. This sequence joins TRBV5-1 and TRBJ2-3, with TRBD2 matching over 10 bases. The CDR3 sequence is 16 residues long. Germline V gives CDR1 SGHRS, CDR2 YFSETQ. The V segment lost 2 bases and the J segment 1 base; nucleotides outside the gene matches: 4.

The V call is TRBV30, the J call TRBJ1-6; no firm D call. The length of the CDR3 is 13 residues. Germline CDR1 and CDR2: GTSNPN and SVGIG (reference sequence). V was trimmed by 0 bases and J by 9 bases, leaving 9 bases between them. The CDR3 region is CAWSVSGGSPLHF. The CDR3 DNA sequence: TGTGCCTGGAGTGTTAGCGGAGGTTCACCCCTCCACTTT.

This clone was seen a single time. The same CDR3 also results from other DNA sequences found in this sample. The chain combines TRBV18 with TRBJ1-6; 7 bases are a match to TRBD1. Germline CDR1 reads KGHSH; CDR2 reads LQKENI. Losses at the gene ends were 6 bases for V and 7 bases for J; bases not matched to a gene: 3. The CDR3 length is 13 residues. CDR3 residues: CASSPGQNSPLHF. The DNA of the CDR3 is TGTGCCAGCTCCCCGGGACAGAATTCACCCCTCCACTTT.

The CDR3 DNA reads TGCGCCAGCAGCTCGGGACAGGGGGATCCCTACGAGCAGTACTTC. Translating gives CASSSGQGDPYEQYF. V gene TRBV5-1 combines with J gene TRBJ2-7; 11 bases are shared with TRBD1. The length of the CDR3 is 15 residues. J gave up 2 bases and V 3 bases, and 4 bases lay outside the gene matches. Germline V gene data show CDR1 as SGHRS and CDR2 as YFSETQ.

V is TRBV5-8 and J is TRBJ2-7; perhaps TRBD1 as D (5 bases). Germline V lookup: CDR1 SGHTS, CDR2 YDEGEE. The CDR3 runs to 14 residues. The V end was cut by 1 base, the J end by 3 bases, with 11 bases between. The chain's CDR3 is CASSLKAGLYEQYF. The DNA of the CDR3 is TGTGCCAGCAGCTTGAAGGCAGGGCTCTACGAGCAGTACTTC. Full variable domain (remainder filled in from reference TRBV5-8 and TRBJ2-7): EAGVTQSPTHLIKTRGQQATLRCSPISGHTSVYWYQQALGLGLQFLLWYDEGEERNRGNFPPRFSGRQFPNYSSELNVNALELEDSALYLCASSLKAGLYEQYFGPGTRLTVT.

The chain links TRBV29-1 to TRBJ1-5, with 8 bases matching TRBD1. The CDR3 has 14 residues. Looked up from germline, CDR1 is SQVTM and CDR2 is ANQGSEA. The V and J ends lost 6 bases and 0 bases, in that order; junction bases with no gene match: 4. CDR3 DNA sequence: TGCAGCGTCGCGACAGGGGATAGCAATCAGCCCCAGCATTTT. It codes for CSVATGDSNQPQHF.

In its sample, this clone was seen once. The chain has TRBV29-1 and TRBJ2-3; 9 bases are shared with TRBD1. The germline V gene has CDR1 SQVTM and CDR2 ANQGSEA. V shed 4 bases, J shed 1 base, and the junction held 3 bases outside the gene matches. The CDR3 consists of 14 residues. The CDR3 protein is CSVGTGGGTDTQYF. The DNA of the CDR3 is TGCAGCGTTGGAACAGGGGGCGGCACAGATACGCAGTATTTT.

A single count supports this clone. The V gene is TRBV20-1, the J gene TRBJ2-1, with D uncertain. CDR1 is DFQATT, CDR2 SNEGSKA, per germline (reference sequence). Trimming took off 6 bases at V and 7 bases at J, with 7 bases between the two ends. CDR3 size: 10 residues. The CDR3 here is CSAAVNEQFF. DNA of the CDR3: TGCAGTGCCGCGGTTAATGAGCAGTTCTTC.

This chain uses TRBV5-4 with TRBJ1-4, with a tentative D call TRBD1 (5 bases). The CDR3 runs 14 residues. The germline V gene encodes CDR1 SGHNT and CDR2 YYREEE (reference sequence). V was pared by 0 bases and J by 5 bases, with 8 bases between. The CDR3 here is CASSLAGGNEKLFF. The CDR3 coding sequence is TGTGCCAGCAGCTTGGCCGGGGGAAATGAAAAACTGTTTTTT.

A note on this clone: Other DNA sequences from this sample encode an identical CDR3 as well. The chain is built from TRBV5-1 and TRBJ2-2; D may be TRBD1 (6 bases). This CDR3 comprises 15 residues. CDR1 is SGHRS, CDR2 YFSETQ, per germline. Trimming took off 0 bases at V and 2 bases at J, with 8 bases between the two ends. The CDR3 DNA follows: TGCGCCAGCAGCTTGGTGGGGGCTAACACCGGGGAGCTGTTTTTT. It encodes CASSLVGANTGELFF. The full variable domain, in which reference TRBV5-1 and TRBJ2-2 provide the parts outside the CDR3, is KAGVTQTPRYLIKTRGQQVTLSCSPISGHRSVSWYQQTPGQGLQFLFEYFSETQRNKGNFPGRFSGRQFSNSRSEMNVSTLELGDSALYLCASSLVGANTGELFFGEGSRLTVL.

V and J are TRBV9 and TRBJ2-2; 8 nucleotides line up with TRBD2. The CDR3 extends over 15 amino acids. With V trimmed by 0 bases and J by 5 bases, 3 bases remained unmatched. Germline V lookup: CDR1 SGDLS, CDR2 YYNGEE. The CDR3 reads CASSVGAGVTGELFF. The DNA of the CDR3 is TGTGCCAGCAGCGTAGGAGCGGGGGTAACCGGGGAGCTGTTTTTT.

This clone was observed a handful of times. The rearrangement joins TRBV7-2 to TRBJ1-5; 9 bases map to TRBD1. This CDR3 has 13 amino acids. The germline CDR1 and CDR2 sequences are SGHTA and FQGNSA. Trimming cost V 4 bases and J 7 bases; bases outside gene matches: 2. In nucleotides, the CDR3 is TGTGCCAGCAGCTCTGGACAGGGGCAGCCCCAGCATTTT. Amino acid sequence: CASSSGQGQPQHF. Using reference TRBV7-2 and TRBJ1-5 for the parts outside the CDR3, the full variable domain is GAGVSQSPSNKVTEKGKDVELRCDPISGHTALYWYRQSLGQGLEFLIYFQGNSAPDKSGLPSDRFSAERTGGSVSTLTIQRTQQEDSAVYLCASSSGQGQPQHFGDGTRLSIL.

The rearrangement uses TRBV7-2 and TRBJ2-3; possibly TRBD2 for D (5 bases). The V gene lost 3 bases and the J gene lost 2 bases, with 15 bases spanning the gap. This CDR3 has 16 residues. CDR1 and CDR2 from the germline V gene are SGHTA and FQGNSA. CDR3: CASSLWFTRATDTQYF. The CDR3 nucleotides read TGTGCCAGCAGCTTGTGGTTTACGAGGGCCACAGATACGCAGTATTTT.

The CDR3 protein is CASSGTGAVGNTIYF. In DNA, the CDR3 is TGTGCCAGCAGCGGAACAGGGGCCGTAGGAAACACCATATATTTT. The chain carries TRBV9 and TRBJ1-3; 7 bases map to TRBD1. The CDR3 has 15 amino acids. The V segment lost 3 bases and the J segment 4 bases; nucleotides outside the gene matches: 7. Per germline, CDR1 SGDLS and CDR2 YYNGEE.

This chain links TRBV11-2 with TRBJ2-2, with a possible D match to TRBD1 (5 bases). Trimming shortened V by 3 bases and J by 1 base, and 6 bases separated the two germline ends. Germline assignment: CDR1 SGHAT and CDR2 FQNNGV. The CDR3 is 14 amino acids. The CDR3 reads CASSFDRNTGELFF. The CDR3 DNA reads TGTGCCAGCAGCTTCGACAGGAACACCGGGGAGCTGTTTTTT. The entire variable domain, with the rest obtained from reference TRBV11-2 and TRBJ2-2, is as follows: EAGVAQSPRYKIIEKRQSVAFWCNPISGHATLYWYQQILGQGPKLLIQFQNNGVVDDSQLPKDRFSAERLKGVDSTLKIQPAKLEDSAVYLCASSFDRNTGELFFGEGSRLTVL.

This rearrangement joins TRBV9 to TRBJ2-7, with 10 bases identical to TRBD2. This CDR3 has 15 amino acids. Looked up from germline, CDR1 is SGDLS and CDR2 is YYNGEE. V shed 4 bases and J 1 base; nucleotides not matched to a gene: 5. The CDR3 loop is CASSSRTSGSYEQYF. DNA for the CDR3: TGTGCCAGCAGCTCTCGGACTAGCGGATCCTACGAGCAGTACTTC.

CDR3 protein: CASSSNTGAAPTDTQYF. The CDR3 bases are TGCGCCAGCAGCTCGAATACAGGGGCGGCCCCCACAGATACGCAGTATTTT. The chain has TRBV5-1 and TRBJ2-3, with 7 bases aligning to TRBD1. Trimming removed 3 bases from V and 2 bases from J; junction bases left unmatched: 12. In germline, CDR1 is SGHRS, CDR2 YFSETQ. This CDR3 contains 17 residues.

This clone has just a few counts. CDR3 in DNA: TGTGCCAGCAGCTTGCCAGATCAGCCCCAGCATTTT. Translated, it gives CASSLPDQPQHF. The genes are TRBV5-4 and TRBJ1-5; D not resolved. This CDR3 has 12 residues. Germline values: CDR1 SGHNT, CDR2 YYREEE (reference sequence). V lost 1 base and J 5 bases, leaving 4 bases between the germline ends.

This clone was counted only a few times. The J gene is TRBJ1-2, the V gene TRBV4-1; 9 bases fit TRBD1. After removal of 2 bases from V and 8 bases from J, the junction contained 3 bases not matched to a gene. The CDR3 is 13 amino acids. Germline V lookup: CDR1 MGHRA, CDR2 YSYEKL. In DNA, the CDR3 is TGCGCCAGCAGCCAATGGGACAGGGAAGGCTACACCTTC. It specifies CASSQWDREGYTF.

This clone was seen ten or more times. This rearrangement joins TRBV7-8 to TRBJ1-6; 8 bases agree with TRBD1. CDR1 is SGHVS and CDR2 is FQNEAQ in the germline V gene. The V and J ends lost 2 bases and 11 bases, in that order; junction bases with no gene match: 8. The length of the CDR3 is 15 residues. CDR3 in amino acids: CASSLHGQGITPLHF. DNA for the CDR3: TGTGCCAGCAGCTTACACGGACAGGGAATAACACCCCTCCACTTT. The entire variable domain, with the rest obtained from reference TRBV7-8 and TRBJ1-6, is as follows: GAGVSQSPRYKVAKRGQDVALRCDPISGHVSLFWYQQALGQGPEFLTYFQNEAQLDKSGLPSDRFFAERPEGSVSTLKIQRTQQEDSAVYLCASSLHGQGITPLHFGNGTRLTVT.

The chain recombines TRBV29-1 with TRBJ2-1; 10 nucleotides agree with TRBD2. The CDR3 runs to 14 residues. Germline V CDR1 and CDR2: SQVTM, ANQGSEA. With V trimmed by 7 bases and J by 2 bases, 5 bases remained unmatched. CDR3 in amino acids: CSAEAGGPYNEQFF. The CDR3 nucleotides are TGCAGCGCCGAAGCGGGGGGGCCCTACAATGAGCAGTTCTTC.

This chain uses TRBV7-9 with TRBJ1-6; D is perhaps TRBD1 (5 bases). Trimming removed 2 bases from V and 5 bases from J, with 16 bases in between. Germline V gene sequence: CDR1 SEHNR, CDR2 FQNEAQ (reference sequence). CDR3 length: 17 residues. The CDR3: CASSLRLGRRDNSPLHF. Here the CDR3 DNA reads TGTGCCAGCAGCTTACGTCTGGGGCGCCGGGATAATTCACCCCTCCACTTT.